What follows is one T cell receptor (beta chain) and its context. Its antigen is currently unknown. The data are from a study of metastatic and nonmetastatic thyroid tumors. Study-wide background: The study looked at repertoires side by side in blood and in tumor or nodule tissue from malignant and benign thyroid patients.

Authors' processing steps: Building a distant-metastasis classifier for papillary thyroid cancer drew on CDR3 differences across clinicopathological groups. TCRdb re-called the PCR reads via MiXCR. V and J calls and clone size were set by TCRdb, not the authors. The sample records about 11,000 clones, about 38% being singletons. Not a single patient had been given any form of treatment at any point before undergoing thyroid surgery. Trimming took 0 bases from V and 6 from J, leaving 8 bases between them. The germline gives CDR1 MNHEY, CDR2 SVGEGT. The CDR3 runs 13 residues. Study-wide results and caveats: Reported TCR beta diversity, measured in blood and tumor, was significantly higher for malignant thyroid tumors than for benign nodules.

This clonotype originated in a female donor with papillary thyroid cancer or a benign thyroid nodule (not recorded which). Some clones in this sample may be carry-over from other donors' samples. This chain joins TRBV6-2 or TRBV6-3 and TRBJ1-2; tentatively, D is TRBD1 (6 bases). Sequencing input: tumor tissue. CDR3 region: CASSYSRGDGYTF. CDR3 sequence (DNA): TGTGCCAGCAGTTACTCGAGGGGGGATGGCTACACCTTC.